One and the same sample provided the 28 T cell receptor beta chains below, sequenced in a study of HIV-infected children after antiretroviral therapy interruption. A 3' RACE protocol on RNA, with unique molecular identifiers, produced the TCR library. Using its own MiXCR run on the 3' RACE reads, TCRdb lists one record per CDR3 protein. The repertoire holds fewer than 50,000 distinct CDR3 sequences, with 3.5% to 5% as singletons. Treatment described: PENTA 11 planned treatment interruption arm or continuous ART arm. The source material was CD45RA+ CD4+ T cells from PBMCs, pooled from several time points, sampled from a donor given antiretroviral therapy, either interrupted or continuous. Subset in this sample: naive CD4+ CD45RA+ CD45RO- T cells. Receptors originate from a pool of human donors with HIV.

The table lists this clonotype with many counts. This chain connects TRBV7-3 to TRBJ1-1; D not certain. The V end was cut by 5 bases, the J end by 4 bases, with 14 bases between. Germline V gives CDR1 SGHTA, CDR2 FQGTGA. The CDR3 length is 14 residues. CDR3: CASSRSLEGTEAFF. The CDR3 DNA reads TGTGCCAGCAGCCGAAGTTTGGAGGGCACTGAAGCTTTCTTT.

In this sample, this clonotype turned up many times. The rearrangement uses TRBV20-1 and TRBJ2-7; D is ambiguous. The CDR3 loop spans 12 amino acids. Trimming cost V 3 bases and J 3 bases, with 9 bases left between them. Germline assignment: CDR1 DFQATT and CDR2 SNEGSKA (reference sequence). CDR3 nucleotides: TGCAGTGCTAGCCCCAGCGACTACGAGCAGTACTTC. Translation: CSASPSDYEQYF.

This clonotype was seen ten or more times. V gene TRBV6-6 combines with J gene TRBJ2-1; D call uncertain. CDR3 size: 13 residues. The germline V gene has CDR1 MNHNY and CDR2 SVGAGI (reference sequence). V lost 7 bases and J 0 bases, leaving 7 bases between the germline ends. The CDR3 DNA sequence: TGTGCCAGCACCCCGGGCTCCTACAATGAGCAGTTCTTC. Its protein product is CASTPGSYNEQFF.

This clonotype was picked up many times. DNA for the CDR3: TGTGCCAGCACCAGGGGCGGCCAGCCCCAGCATTTT. Its protein is CASTRGGQPQHF. The chain is built from TRBV28 and TRBJ1-5; maybe TRBD1 (6 bases). CDR1 MDHEN and CDR2 SYDVKM come from the germline V gene. V lost 7 bases to trimming and J lost 7 bases, with 11 bases between them. The CDR3 contains 12 residues.

This clonotype has ten or more counts. The rearrangement links TRBV7-2 to TRBJ2-5; D unresolved. Trimming removed 4 bases from V and 1 base from J, with 13 bases in between. CDR1 and CDR2 from the germline V gene are SGHTA and FQGNSA. The CDR3 contains 15 residues. CDR3 loop: CASSSADLVQETQYF. The CDR3 DNA reads as TGTGCCAGCAGCTCCGCCGACCTGGTCCAAGAGACCCAGTACTTC.

This clonotype has ten or more counts. The chain links TRBV29-1 to TRBJ1-1, with 7 bases lining up with TRBD1. Looked up from germline, CDR1 is SQVTM and CDR2 is ANQGSEA. Germline trimming cut 0 bases from V and 9 bases from J; bases unmatched to any gene: 4. The CDR3 has 12 amino acids. The CDR3 region is CSVEDGTVKAFF. Here the CDR3 DNA reads TGCAGCGTTGAAGATGGGACAGTAAAAGCTTTCTTT.

The CDR3 nucleotides read TGTGCCAGCAGCTCGAACCCAGGGGGAAGAAGTCTAGAAGCTTTCTTT. It yields the protein CASSSNPGGRSLEAFF. J is TRBJ1-1 and V is TRBV7-2; 7 nucleotides align to TRBD1. V was clipped by 4 bases and J by 8 bases; unmatched bases: 16. The CDR3 spans 16 residues. Germline-derived CDR1 and CDR2 are SGHTA and FQGNSA.

This clonotype was observed a handful of times. This chain connects TRBV12-3 or TRBV12-4 to TRBJ2-3; possibly TRBD2 for D (5 bases). The V and J ends lost 3 bases and 5 bases respectively, with 6 bases between them. The CDR3 consists of 12 residues. CDR3 region: CASSLRVDTQYF. DNA for the CDR3: TGTGCCAGCAGTTTGCGGGTAGATACGCAGTATTTT.

This clonotype was counted at least ten times. The rearrangement uses TRBV5-1 and TRBJ2-1; TRBD1 matches at 7 bases. Trimming removed 1 base from V and 4 bases from J; junction bases left unmatched: 8. The CDR3 is made up of 16 amino acids. The germline V gene encodes CDR1 SGHRS and CDR2 YFSETQ. The CDR3 reads CASSLSGQANYNEQFF. The CDR3 nucleotides read TGCGCCAGCAGCTTGTCTGGACAGGCCAATTACAATGAGCAGTTCTTC.

This clonotype appeared many times. CDR3: CATSDFDGTKNIQYF. DNA for the CDR3: TGTGCCACCAGTGATTTTGACGGGACCAAAAACATTCAGTACTTC. The chain recombines TRBV24-1 with TRBJ2-4; weak D call: TRBD2 (5 bases). V dropped 1 base and J dropped 2 bases, with 8 bases sitting between them. The V gene's germline CDR1 is KGHDR and CDR2 SFDVKD. This CDR3 has 15 residues.

The chain is built from TRBV29-1 and TRBJ2-2; 10 positions match TRBD1. CDR3 length: 16 residues. Germline-derived CDR1 and CDR2 are SQVTM and ANQGSEA. V was clipped by 3 bases and J by 1 base; unmatched bases: 5. CDR3 DNA: TGCAGCGTTGACCCCCGGGACAGGGGGAACACCGGGGAGCTGTTTTTT. This codes for CSVDPRDRGNTGELFF.

This chain links TRBV10-3 with TRBJ1-5; tentative D call: TRBD1 (6 bases). The CDR3 sequence is 13 residues long. V lost 9 bases, J lost 2 bases, and 11 bases lay in between. CDR1 and CDR2 (germline): ENHRY, SYGVKD. CDR3 nucleotide sequence: TGTGCCATAGGGGGGAACGGCAATCAGCCCCAGCATTTT. It specifies CAIGGNGNQPQHF.

This clonotype has more than one count but fewer than ten. This chain links TRBV4-2 with TRBJ2-7; D might be TRBD1 (5 bases). V lost 1 base, J lost 6 bases, and 10 bases lay in between. This CDR3 spans 13 amino acids. Germline-derived CDR1 and CDR2 are LGHNA and YNFKEQ. In DNA form, the CDR3 reads TGTGCCAGCAGCCAAGCCGACAGATCCGAGCAGTACTTC. Its protein is CASSQADRSEQYF.

This clonotype was counted between two and nine times. The chain uses TRBV3-1 and TRBJ1-2, with 7 bases aligning to TRBD1. The J segment lost 7 bases and the V segment lost 1 base, leaving 18 bases of the junction unmatched. The length of the CDR3 is 18 residues. Per the germline V gene, CDR1 is LGHDT and CDR2 is YNNKEL (reference sequence). CDR3: CASSQVGLVRGGNAGYTF. Here the CDR3 DNA reads TGTGCCAGCAGCCAAGTCGGGCTCGTCAGGGGGGGGAATGCTGGCTACACCTTC.

This clonotype was recorded at least ten times. The chain is built from TRBV24-1 and TRBJ1-5; D may be TRBD1 (6 bases). Trimming stripped 11 bases from V and 0 bases from J, with 13 bases between. CDR3 size: 14 residues. Germline V lookup: CDR1 KGHDR, CDR2 SFDVKD. The DNA for the CDR3 is TGTGCCATGCCCCGGGACACTAGCAATCAGCCCCAGCATTTT. Translating gives CAMPRDTSNQPQHF.

This clonotype was detected ten times or more. The chain has TRBV5-1 and TRBJ2-1, with D possibly matching TRBD1 (6 bases). V was shortened by 0 bases and J by 7 bases, with 11 bases between the two germline ends. The CDR3 covers 14 residues. Looked up from germline, CDR1 is SGHRS and CDR2 is YFSETQ. CDR3 sequence: CASSLAGARNEQFF. CDR3 nucleotide sequence: TGCGCCAGCAGCTTGGCAGGGGCAAGGAATGAGCAGTTCTTC.

This clonotype was seen at least ten times. The chain uses TRBV7-2 and TRBJ2-3; a weak D match, TRBD1 (6 bases). The germline gives CDR1 SGHTA, CDR2 FQGNSA. V lost 11 bases to trimming and J lost 0 bases, with 18 bases between them. The CDR3 length is 15 residues. CDR3 DNA sequence: TGTGCCTCACACGGGCAACAGGGAAGCACAGATACGCAGTATTTT. Its protein is CASHGQQGSTDTQYF.

This clonotype was observed many times. The chain links TRBV12-3 or TRBV12-4 to TRBJ1-1, with TRBD1 as a possible D gene (5 bases). The ends were cut back, 6 bases at V and 5 bases at J, with 16 bases in the middle. The CDR3 runs to 14 residues. CDR3 bases: TGTGCCAGCAGCCAACAGAGGGGAACTACTGAAGCTTTCTTT. This translates into CASSQQRGTTEAFF.

This clonotype occurred a few times. V is TRBV7-2 and J is TRBJ1-1; TRBD1 aligns across 8 bases. The CDR3 has 14 residues. Germline CDR1 is SGHTA and CDR2 is FQGNSA. V was clipped by 5 bases and J by 5 bases; unmatched bases: 7. CDR3 sequence reads: CASSARQGSTEAFF. The CDR3 DNA reads TGTGCCAGCAGCGCGCGACAGGGGAGTACTGAAGCTTTCTTT.

Many counts were recorded for this clonotype. The chain joins TRBV19 to TRBJ2-3, with D perhaps matching TRBD1 or TRBD2 (5 bases each). The length of the CDR3 is 15 residues. Germline V CDR1 and CDR2: LNHDA, SQIVND (reference sequence). V lost 3 bases to trimming and J lost 4 bases, with 14 bases between them. In DNA, the CDR3 is TGTGCCAGTAGTATCACCCCGTCGGGGCCAGATACGCAGTATTTT. It specifies CASSITPSGPDTQYF.

This clonotype was found many times. This chain uses TRBV6-1 with TRBJ1-5; D is uncertain. Trimming left V 7 bases short and J 6 bases short, with 16 bases between. CDR3 length: 14 residues. CDR1 is MNHNS, CDR2 SASEGT, per germline. The CDR3 DNA reads TGTGCCAGCAATGGGCCCCAGTCAATTCAGCCCCAGCATTTT. Its protein product is CASNGPQSIQPQHF.

This rearrangement joins TRBV12-3 or TRBV12-4 to TRBJ1-1; no reliable D call. V gave up 7 bases and J gave up 1 base, with 16 bases separating them. The CDR3 has 15 amino acids. DNA of the CDR3: TGTGCCAGCAAAAAGGTAGGGCAGCCGAACACTGAAGCTTTCTTT. Translating it yields CASKKVGQPNTEAFF.

This clonotype was counted at least ten times. The chain joins TRBV10-3 to TRBJ1-1, with D hard to call. V dropped 2 bases and J dropped 6 bases, with 10 bases sitting between them. The CDR3 is 13 residues long. CDR1 and CDR2 (germline): ENHRY, SYGVKD. The CDR3 DNA follows: TGTGCCATCAGTGAGGCCCTCGGGGCTGAAGCTTTCTTT. It yields the protein CAISEALGAEAFF.

This clonotype is medium-sized (0.01 to 0.1%) in the sample. In nucleotides, the CDR3 is TGTGCCAGCAAGGGGAAGGGGTGGAGTCAGCCCCAGCATTTT. This gives the protein CASKGKGWSQPQHF. The genes are TRBV12-3 or TRBV12-4 and TRBJ1-5, with D perhaps matching TRBD1 (5 bases). This CDR3 has 14 amino acids. V dropped 7 bases and J dropped 6 bases, with 16 bases sitting between them.

This clonotype has a count of ten or more. This chain uses TRBV7-2 with TRBJ1-1; the D is unclear. This CDR3 contains 13 residues. Trimming shortened V by 5 bases and J by 1 base, and 8 bases separated the two germline ends. CDR1 and CDR2 from the germline V gene are SGHTA and FQGNSA. The CDR3 DNA reads as TGTGCCAGCAGCAACCAGAGGAACACTGAAGCTTTCTTT. The encoded protein is CASSNQRNTEAFF.

This clonotype was seen ten or more times. The chain couples TRBV20-1 to TRBJ1-4; 7 bases are shared with TRBD1. This CDR3 contains 13 residues. Germline V CDR1 and CDR2: DFQATT, SNEGSKA (reference sequence). V shed 6 bases, J shed 4 bases, and the junction held 5 bases outside the gene matches. The CDR3 nucleotides read TGCAGTGCCGAGACAGGGCTTAATGAAAAACTGTTTTTT. Translating gives CSAETGLNEKLFF.

By its share, this clonotype is medium-sized. This sequence joins TRBV19 and TRBJ2-5, with D uncertain. Trimming removed 3 bases at V and 5 bases at J, with 13 bases between. Germline CDR1 is LNHDA and CDR2 is SQIVND (reference sequence). This CDR3 contains 14 residues. The CDR3 is CASSINSEGETQYF. For the CDR3, the DNA is TGTGCCAGTAGTATCAACTCCGAAGGGGAGACCCAGTACTTC.

This clonotype has a count of ten or more. The chain employs TRBV5-5 and TRBJ1-2; D might be TRBD1 (5 bases). This CDR3 comprises 14 residues. The germline V gene has CDR1 SGHKS and CDR2 YYEKEE (reference sequence). Trimming removed 0 bases at V and 4 bases at J, with 10 bases between. The CDR3 is CASSLGGAGYGYTF. The CDR3 DNA is TGTGCCAGCAGCTTGGGGGGCGCAGGCTATGGCTACACCTTC.